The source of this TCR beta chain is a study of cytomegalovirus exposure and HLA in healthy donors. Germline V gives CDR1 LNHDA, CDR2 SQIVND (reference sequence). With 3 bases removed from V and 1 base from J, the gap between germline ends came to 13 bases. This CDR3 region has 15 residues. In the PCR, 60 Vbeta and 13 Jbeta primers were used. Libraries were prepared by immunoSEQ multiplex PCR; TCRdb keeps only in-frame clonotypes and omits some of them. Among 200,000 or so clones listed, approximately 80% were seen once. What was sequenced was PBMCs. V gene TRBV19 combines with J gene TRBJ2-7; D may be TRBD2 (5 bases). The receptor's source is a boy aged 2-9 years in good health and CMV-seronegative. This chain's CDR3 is CASSIGLAHSYEQYF. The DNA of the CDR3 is TGTGCCAGTAGTATTGGCCTAGCTCATTCCTACGAGCAGTACTTC. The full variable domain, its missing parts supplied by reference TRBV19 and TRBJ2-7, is DGGITQSPKYLFRKEGQNVTLSCEQNLNHDAMYWYRQDPGQGLRLIYYSQIVNDFQKGDIAEGYSVSREKKESFPLTVTSAQKNPTAFYLCASSIGLAHSYEQYFGPGTRLTVT.